The 32 T cell receptor beta chains below were found in one sample sequenced in a study of spatial heterogeneity in lung cancer. MiXCR, run by TCRdb on the 5' RACE reads, gives a single entry per CDR3 protein. The table lists over 9,500 distinct CDR3 sequences, roughly 4% of them singletons, with approximately 8% in the top ten. Time point here: sample taken at primary tumor resection. Unsorted tumor, nontumor lung tissue or cryopreserved PBMC supplied the whole RNA. Sequences were derived from normal lung tissue next to the tumor, sampled at surgery. The source of these receptors is a male donor with early-stage non-small cell lung cancer.

There are many counts of this clonotype. This beta chain turned up in a library designed for alpha chains; as an off-target read, its abundance says little. The V call is TRBV5-6, the J call TRBJ1-2; D call uncertain. CDR1 SGHDT and CDR2 YYEEEE come from the germline V gene. Trimming stripped 0 bases from V and 14 bases from J, with 14 bases between. This CDR3 contains 12 residues. CDR3 sequence: CASSLDPSPRTF. The DNA for the CDR3 is TGTGCCAGCAGCTTGGATCCTAGCCCTCGGACCTTC. The variable domain in full, completed from reference TRBV5-6 and TRBJ1-2, reads DAGVTQSPTHLIKTRGQQVTLRCSPKSGHDTVSWYQQALGQGPQFIFQYYEEEERQRGNFPDRFSGHQFPNYSSELNVNALLLGDSALYLCASSLDPSPRTFGSGTRLTVV.

This clonotype has at least ten counts. In a library made to pick up alpha chains, this beta chain is a stray read with a size that means little. The chain combines TRBV9 with TRBJ2-3, with 9 bases identical to TRBD1. Germline CDR1 SGDLS, CDR2 YYNGEE. V shed 4 bases and J 1 base; nucleotides not matched to a gene: 7. This CDR3 has 16 residues. The DNA of the CDR3 is TGTGCCAGCAGCCTCCGACAGGGGGGGGGCACAGATACGCAGTATTTT. Encoded protein: CASSLRQGGGTDTQYF.

This clonotype showed up many times. The library was prepared for alpha chains; this beta chain is a stray read, so its frequency means little. V gene TRBV6-5 combines with J gene TRBJ1-2, with a weak D call TRBD1 (6 bases). Germline V lookup: CDR1 MNHEY, CDR2 SVGAGI. The V end lost 4 bases, the J end lost 5 bases, and 14 bases lay between the germline ends. This CDR3 is 14 amino acids long. The CDR3 is CASSSSVTGYGYTF. CDR3 coding DNA: TGTGCCAGCAGTTCCTCGGTGACAGGTTATGGCTACACCTTC.

This clonotype was counted ten times or more. This beta chain is an unintended read in a library built for alpha chains; its size means little. The V call is TRBV5-1, the J call TRBJ2-2, with TRBD1 matching over 7 bases. CDR1 and CDR2 (germline): SGHRS, YFSETQ. The CDR3 runs to 15 residues. Losses at the gene ends were 5 bases for V and 6 bases for J; bases not matched to a gene: 10. The CDR3 nucleotides read TGCGCCAGCAGGCCGGGACAGACAAACCCCGGGGAGCTGTTTTTT. As protein: CASRPGQTNPGELFF.

This clonotype rates as medium-sized. This beta chain is an off-target read within a library intended for alpha chains, so its frequency means little. The chain is built from TRBV5-6 and TRBJ2-2, with D perhaps TRBD1 (5 bases). The germline gives CDR1 SGHDT, CDR2 YYEEEE. The V gene lost 3 bases and the J gene lost 5 bases, with 11 bases spanning the gap. The CDR3 is made up of 14 amino acids. CDR3 in DNA: TGTGCCAGCAGCTCGCACCCAGGGACCGGGGAGCTGTTTTTT. This translates into CASSSHPGTGELFF.

This clonotype is deemed medium-sized (0.01 to 0.1%). In a library made to pick up alpha chains, this beta chain is a stray read with a size that means little. The chain combines TRBV20-1 with TRBJ2-7; D may correspond to TRBD1 or TRBD2 (5 bases each). This CDR3 is 14 amino acids long. The germline V and J ends were trimmed by 5 bases and 3 bases, with 17 bases remaining between them. Germline V gene data show CDR1 as DFQATT and CDR2 as SNEGSKA (reference sequence). This chain's CDR3 is CSAQSRDGDYEQYF. The DNA for the CDR3 is TGCAGTGCTCAATCCCGGGACGGAGACTACGAGCAGTACTTC.

Comments on this clonotype: Since it is a stray read in a library aimed at alpha chains, this beta chain has a size that is not meaningful. The rearrangement joins TRBV6-5 to TRBJ2-1; the match to TRBD1 covers 7 bases. This CDR3 spans 19 amino acids. The J segment lost 0 bases and the V segment lost 5 bases, leaving 16 bases of the junction unmatched. The germline CDR1 and CDR2 sequences are MNHEY and SVGAGI. This CDR3 reads CASSPTGTDVWSSYNEQFF. The CDR3 DNA reads as TGTGCCAGCAGTCCGACCGGGACAGATGTCTGGAGCTCCTACAATGAGCAGTTCTTC.

By share of the sample, this clonotype is medium-sized. This beta chain turned up in a library designed for alpha chains; as an off-target read, its abundance says little. The chain carries TRBV6-2 or TRBV6-3 and TRBJ1-5, with unresolved D. This CDR3 has 14 residues. Trimming removed 3 bases at V and 5 bases at J, with 11 bases between. Germline lookup yields CDR1 MNHEY and CDR2 SVGEGT. The CDR3 DNA reads as TGTGCCAGCAGTTATTTGGGAGTGGATCAGCCCCAGCATTTT. This encodes CASSYLGVDQPQHF.

This clonotype is termed medium-sized (0.01 to 0.1%). Being off target in a library aimed at alpha chains, this beta chain has a size of little meaning. The rearrangement uses TRBV6-6 and TRBJ1-1; no reliable D call. CDR1 is MNHNY, CDR2 SVGAGI, per germline (reference sequence). The CDR3 totals 13 residues. V lost 6 bases to trimming and J lost 3 bases, with 11 bases between them. This CDR3 is CASSTDGYTEAFF. DNA of the CDR3: TGTGCCAGCAGCACCGATGGGTACACTGAAGCTTTCTTT.

In this sample, this clonotype turned up many times. Because this beta chain is a stray read in a library intended to capture alpha chains, its abundance should not be given much weight. The V gene is TRBV9, the J gene TRBJ2-5; TRBD1 might be the D (6 bases). The germline V gene has CDR1 SGDLS and CDR2 YYNGEE. CDR3 length: 13 residues. With 3 bases removed from V and 5 bases from J, the gap between germline ends came to 11 bases. Written as DNA, the CDR3 is TGTGCCAGCAGCGCGGAGCAGGGGGAGACCCAGTACTTC. This encodes CASSAEQGETQYF. Complete variable domain (other parts from reference TRBV9 and TRBJ2-5): DSGVTQTPKHLITATGQRVTLRCSPRSGDLSVYWYQQSLDQGLQFLIQYYNGEERAKGNILERFSAQQFPDLHSELNLSSLELGDSALYFCASSAEQGETQYFGPGTRLLVL.

This clonotype has just a few counts. This beta chain lies outside the target of a library built for alpha chains; its clone size means little. The genes are TRBV11-3 and TRBJ2-5; 10 bases agree with TRBD2. From germline, CDR1 is SGHNT and CDR2 YENEEA. The CDR3 is 15 residues long. V shed 2 bases and J 1 base; nucleotides not matched to a gene: 1. CDR3 sequence (DNA): TGTGCCAGCAGCTTAAGCGGGGGGGCCCAAGAGACCCAGTACTTC. Protein: CASSLSGGAQETQYF.

This clonotype was counted ten times or more. Because the library targeted alpha chains, this beta chain is an off-target read whose size means little. This chain connects TRBV20-1 to TRBJ2-3; D may be TRBD2 (6 bases). The CDR3 spans 15 residues. V lost 3 bases, J lost 1 base, and 14 bases lay in between. The V gene's germline CDR1 is DFQATT and CDR2 SNEGSKA (reference sequence). The CDR3 DNA reads TGCAGTGCTAGGATGGCTAGACTAGGCACAGATACGCAGTATTTT. The encoded protein is CSARMARLGTDTQYF.

On this clonotype itself: Within a library made for alpha chains, this beta chain is off target, and its count is uninformative. The chain links TRBV7-2 to TRBJ2-1; perhaps D is TRBD1 or TRBD2 (5 bases each). CDR1 is SGHTA and CDR2 is FQGNSA in the germline V gene. V was shortened by 3 bases and J by 2 bases, with 11 bases between the two germline ends. The CDR3 has 15 residues. CDR3 DNA sequence: TGTGCCAGCAGCTTTGGGGACCCTACCTACAATGAGCAGTTCTTC. This codes for CASSFGDPTYNEQFF.

This clonotype was counted many times. This beta chain turned up in a library designed for alpha chains; as an off-target read, its abundance says little. The chain combines TRBV7-2 with TRBJ2-3; tentative D call: TRBD1 (5 bases). Trimming cost V 6 bases and J 4 bases, with 11 bases left between them. The germline V gene encodes CDR1 SGHTA and CDR2 FQGNSA. The CDR3 loop spans 13 amino acids. The CDR3 loop reads CASRQPTADTQYF. The CDR3 nucleotides read TGTGCCAGCAGACAACCGACAGCAGATACGCAGTATTTT.

This clonotype was seen many times. Within a library made for alpha chains, this beta chain is off target, and its count is uninformative. This chain uses TRBV3-1 with TRBJ1-6; D gene uncertain. Germline assignment: CDR1 LGHDT and CDR2 YNNKEL (reference sequence). Deletions cut 2 bases from V and 9 bases from J, with 14 bases between. The CDR3 runs to 15 residues. Here the CDR3 DNA reads TGTGCCAGCAGCCAAAGTGCAGCGACTGGTTCACCCCTCCACTTT. Protein sequence: CASSQSAATGSPLHF. Full variable domain (outside the CDR3, taken from reference TRBV3-1 and TRBJ1-6): DTAVSQTPKYLVTQMGNDKSIKCEQNLGHDTMYWYKQDSKKFLKIMFSYNNKELIINETVPNRFSPKSPDKAHLNLHINSLELGDSAVYFCASSQSAATGSPLHFGNGTRLTVT.

This clonotype was detected many times. The library was built for alpha chains, so this beta chain is an off-target read and its size means little. V is TRBV12-3 or TRBV12-4 and J is TRBJ2-1; D not resolved. Trimming removed 1 base from V and 1 base from J, with 5 bases in between. This CDR3 region has 14 residues. The CDR3 loop reads CASSLEQSYNEQFF. As DNA, the CDR3 is TGTGCCAGCAGTTTAGAACAATCCTACAATGAGCAGTTCTTC.

This clonotype was counted at least ten times. This beta chain is off target for a library built for alpha chains, so its abundance means little. The chain joins TRBV5-1 to TRBJ1-1; the D is unclear. Trimming removed 4 bases from V and 1 base from J, with 11 bases in between. This CDR3 contains 14 residues. The germline V gene has CDR1 SGHRS and CDR2 YFSETQ. The CDR3 DNA follows: TGCGCCAGCAGCCCGTACGGGGAGAACACTGAAGCTTTCTTT. Translation: CASSPYGENTEAFF.

This clonotype has ten or more counts. For a library built for alpha chains, this beta chain is a stray read; little rests on its size. The rearrangement uses TRBV13 and TRBJ1-1, with TRBD1 matching 7 bases. Germline CDR1 reads PRHDT; CDR2 reads FYEKMQ (reference sequence). V trimming: 5 bases; J trimming: 0 bases; junction bases outside the gene matches: 6. CDR3 length: 15 amino acids. CDR3 nucleotides: TGTGCCAGCAGCACCCGACAGGGAGTGAACACTGAAGCTTTCTTT. Its translation is CASSTRQGVNTEAFF.

This clonotype was seen a handful of times. Since the library was made to target alpha chains, this beta chain is a stray read and its abundance is not meaningful. V usage is TRBV12-3 or TRBV12-4 and J usage is TRBJ2-1, with D tentatively TRBD1 (6 bases). The V and J ends lost 7 bases and 6 bases respectively, with 28 bases between them. The length of the CDR3 is 18 residues. In DNA form, the CDR3 reads TGTGCCAGCACCTTAGGGGCTGGAAAAAGGGCACAGGGCAATGAGCAGTTCTTC. It codes for CASTLGAGKRAQGNEQFF.

For this clonotype: This beta chain is a stray sequence in a library constructed for alpha chains; its clone size is not meaningful. The V gene is TRBV12-3 or TRBV12-4, the J gene TRBJ2-7; weak D call: TRBD1 (7 bases). The V and J ends lost 6 bases and 5 bases respectively, with 17 bases between them. The CDR3 has 14 residues. CDR3 amino acids: CASRPGDRANEQYF. The CDR3, as DNA: TGTGCCAGCAGGCCGGGAGACAGGGCGAACGAGCAGTACTTC.

A note on this clonotype: For a library built for alpha chains, this beta chain is a stray read; little rests on its size. The chain links TRBV12-3 or TRBV12-4 to TRBJ1-3; D is uncertain. The CDR3 spans 13 residues. Trimming took off 4 bases at V and 4 bases at J, with 8 bases between the two ends. As DNA, the CDR3 is TGTGCCAGCAGTTACGACCGGGGAAACACCATATATTTT. It yields the protein CASSYDRGNTIYF.

There are many counts of this clonotype. This beta chain slipped into a library made for alpha chains as a stray read, so its size is not meaningful. The chain couples TRBV7-2 to TRBJ1-5; the D gene is possibly TRBD1 (6 bases). With 4 bases removed from V and 2 bases from J, the gap between germline ends came to 12 bases. The length of the CDR3 is 15 residues. The germline V gene has CDR1 SGHTA and CDR2 FQGNSA. The CDR3 DNA reads TGTGCCAGCAGCTCCCCACAGGGAGGCAATCAGCCCCAGCATTTT. Translated: CASSSPQGGNQPQHF.

This clonotype has ten or more counts. This beta chain is an unintended read in a library built for alpha chains; its size means little. In DNA, the CDR3 is TGTGCCAGCAGCAGACTAGCGGGAGGAAACTACAATGAGCAGTTCTTC. Its translation: CASSRLAGGNYNEQFF. This chain links TRBV7-2 with TRBJ2-1; TRBD2 aligns across 13 bases. Trimming cost V 5 bases and J 3 bases; bases outside gene matches: 4. The CDR3 has 16 amino acids. The germline V gene encodes CDR1 SGHTA and CDR2 FQGNSA.

This clonotype was seen at least ten times. This beta chain lies outside the target of a library built for alpha chains; its clone size means little. The chain joins TRBV27 to TRBJ1-5; D is undetermined. The V end lost 6 bases, the J end lost 7 bases, and 16 bases lay between the germline ends. The germline V gene encodes CDR1 MNHEY and CDR2 SMNVEV (reference sequence). The CDR3 consists of 14 residues. The chain's CDR3 is CASSYQSGRQPQHF. Here the CDR3 DNA reads TGTGCCAGCAGCTATCAATCCGGGAGACAGCCCCAGCATTTT.

This clonotype was observed at least ten times. The library was prepared for alpha chains; this beta chain is a stray read, so its frequency means little. CDR3 coding DNA: TGTGCCACTATCACGGCGGCACAGGGGGCCGGGGAGCAGTTCTTC. Its protein is CATITAAQGAGEQFF. This chain joins TRBV18 and TRBJ2-1, with 9 bases identical to TRBD1. The V segment lost 10 bases and the J segment 10 bases; nucleotides outside the gene matches: 17. This CDR3 contains 15 residues. Germline CDR1 KGHSH, CDR2 LQKENI.

This clonotype was picked up many times. As an off-target read in a library built for alpha chains, this beta chain has a frequency of little significance. The V call is TRBV7-2, the J call TRBJ2-1; possibly TRBD1 for D (6 bases). The length of the CDR3 is 15 residues. The V gene lost 6 bases and the J gene lost 4 bases, with 16 bases spanning the gap. Germline CDR1 reads SGHTA; CDR2 reads FQGNSA. This chain's CDR3 is CASRWEMGAYNEQFF. DNA for the CDR3: TGTGCCAGCAGATGGGAAATGGGGGCGTACAATGAGCAGTTCTTC.

This clonotype was counted at least ten times. As an off-target read in a library built for alpha chains, this beta chain has a frequency of little significance. The rearrangement joins TRBV5-1 to TRBJ2-3; D gene ambiguous. The CDR3 contains 11 residues. V lost 4 bases, J lost 2 bases, and 2 bases lay in between. The germline CDR1 and CDR2 sequences are SGHRS and YFSETQ. CDR3 nucleotide sequence: TGCGCCAGCAGCAACACAGATACGCAGTATTTT. It is translated as CASSNTDTQYF.

In this sample, this clonotype turned up many times. Because this beta chain is a stray read in a library intended to capture alpha chains, its abundance should not be given much weight. The chain joins TRBV5-6 to TRBJ1-1; D gene uncertain. V shed 1 base and J shed 1 base, with 8 bases lying between them. The CDR3 is 14 residues long. Per germline, CDR1 SGHDT and CDR2 YYEEEE. The CDR3 DNA reads TGTGCCAGCAGCTTGAGACGGACGAACACTGAAGCTTTCTTT. Encoded protein: CASSLRRTNTEAFF.

This clonotype was detected ten times or more. For a library built for alpha chains, this beta chain is a stray read; little rests on its size. This sequence joins TRBV5-1 and TRBJ2-7; maybe TRBD2 (5 bases). V lost 0 bases to trimming and J lost 0 bases, with 10 bases between them. Germline V gene data show CDR1 as SGHRS and CDR2 as YFSETQ. The CDR3 totals 15 residues. This CDR3 reads CASSLADSSSYEQYF. The CDR3 coding sequence is TGCGCCAGCAGCTTGGCGGACTCAAGCTCCTACGAGCAGTACTTC.

This clonotype is medium-sized (0.01 to 0.1%) within its sample. This beta chain is an off-target read within a library intended for alpha chains, so its frequency means little. This rearrangement joins TRBV4-2 to TRBJ1-1; D uncertain. V lost 4 bases to trimming and J lost 1 base, with 10 bases between them. The germline V gene has CDR1 LGHNA and CDR2 YNFKEQ. The CDR3 sequence is 14 residues long. The CDR3 bases are TGTGCCAGCAGCCTATCTCGAGCGAACACTGAAGCTTTCTTT. Translating it yields CASSLSRANTEAFF.

This clonotype was counted many times. A library prepared for alpha chains yielded this beta chain as an off-target read; its size is of little meaning. The chain recombines TRBV11-2 with TRBJ1-6; unclear D gene. Germline CDR1 SGHAT, CDR2 FQNNGV. There are 15 residues in the CDR3. Trimming pared 0 bases from V and 7 bases from J, leaving 10 bases between. The DNA of the CDR3 is TGTGCCAGCAGCTTAGATCGTCAGAGAAATTCACCCCTCCACTTT. Protein sequence: CASSLDRQRNSPLHF.

Judged by abundance, this clonotype is medium-sized. Little can be read into the size of this beta chain, an off-target read in a library designed for alpha chains. The V call is TRBV12-3 or TRBV12-4, the J call TRBJ2-5, with unresolved D. The CDR3 length is 14 residues. Trimming cost V 2 bases and J 2 bases, with 9 bases left between them. CDR3 loop: CASSLSGSQETQYF. CDR3 bases: TGTGCCAGCAGTTTATCTGGCAGTCAAGAGACCCAGTACTTC.